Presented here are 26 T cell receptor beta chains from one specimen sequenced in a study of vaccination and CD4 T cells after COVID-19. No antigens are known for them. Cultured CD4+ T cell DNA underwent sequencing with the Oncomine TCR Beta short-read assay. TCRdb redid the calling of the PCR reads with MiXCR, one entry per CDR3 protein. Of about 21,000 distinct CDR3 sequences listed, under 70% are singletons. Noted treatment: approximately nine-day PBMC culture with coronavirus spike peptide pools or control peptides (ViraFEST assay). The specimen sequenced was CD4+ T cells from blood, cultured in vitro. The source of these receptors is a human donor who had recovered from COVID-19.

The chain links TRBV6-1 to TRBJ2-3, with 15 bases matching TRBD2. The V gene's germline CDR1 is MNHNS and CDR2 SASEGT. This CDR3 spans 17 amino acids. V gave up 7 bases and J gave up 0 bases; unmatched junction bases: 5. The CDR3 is CASTGTSGGTSTDTQYF. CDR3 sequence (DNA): TGTGCCAGCACCGGGACTAGCGGGGGGACTAGCACAGATACGCAGTATTTT.

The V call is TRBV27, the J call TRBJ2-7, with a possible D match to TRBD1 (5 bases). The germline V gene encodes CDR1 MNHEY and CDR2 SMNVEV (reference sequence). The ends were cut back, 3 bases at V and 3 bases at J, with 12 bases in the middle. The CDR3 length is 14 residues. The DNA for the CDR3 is TGTGCCAGCAGTTTGCGTCCTGACAGCTACGAGCAGTACTTC. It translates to CASSLRPDSYEQYF.

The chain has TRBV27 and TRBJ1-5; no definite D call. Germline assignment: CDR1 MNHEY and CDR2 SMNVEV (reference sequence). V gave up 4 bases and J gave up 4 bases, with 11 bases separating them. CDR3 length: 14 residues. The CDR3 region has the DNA TGTGCCAGCAGTTCACCCACGAGGAATCAGCCCCAGCATTTT. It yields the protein CASSSPTRNQPQHF.

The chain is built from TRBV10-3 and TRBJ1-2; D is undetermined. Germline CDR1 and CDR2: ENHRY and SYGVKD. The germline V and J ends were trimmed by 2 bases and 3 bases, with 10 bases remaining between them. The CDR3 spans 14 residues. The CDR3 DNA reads TGTGCCATCAGTGAGGGAGGGATCGACTATGGCTACACCTTC. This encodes CAISEGGIDYGYTF.

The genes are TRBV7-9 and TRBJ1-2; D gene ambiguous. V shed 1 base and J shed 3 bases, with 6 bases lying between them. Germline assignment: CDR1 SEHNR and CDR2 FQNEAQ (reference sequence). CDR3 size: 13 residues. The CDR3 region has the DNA TGTGCCAGCAGCTTAGGTACGGACTATGGCTACACCTTC. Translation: CASSLGTDYGYTF.

CDR3 DNA sequence: TGTGCCAGCAGTTACTCGGGCAGCTCCTATGGCTACACCTTC. Encoded protein: CASSYSGSSYGYTF. This chain links TRBV6-2 or TRBV6-3 with TRBJ1-2; no firm D call. The V end was cut by 0 bases, the J end by 4 bases, with 9 bases between. This CDR3 has 14 amino acids. Per germline, CDR1 MNHEY and CDR2 SVGEGT.

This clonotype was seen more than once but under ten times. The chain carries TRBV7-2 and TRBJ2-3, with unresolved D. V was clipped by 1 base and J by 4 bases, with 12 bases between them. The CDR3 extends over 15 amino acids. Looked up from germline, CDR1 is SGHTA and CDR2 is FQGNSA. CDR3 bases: TGTGCCAGCAGCTTAGGTGTAGTCCAGGCAGATACGCAGTATTTT. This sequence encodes CASSLGVVQADTQYF.

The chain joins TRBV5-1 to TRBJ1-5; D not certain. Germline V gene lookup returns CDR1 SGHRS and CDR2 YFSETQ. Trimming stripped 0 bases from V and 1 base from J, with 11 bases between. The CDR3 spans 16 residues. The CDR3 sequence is CASSLEGPRSNQPQHF. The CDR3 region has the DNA TGCGCCAGCAGCTTGGAAGGTCCAAGAAGCAATCAGCCCCAGCATTTT. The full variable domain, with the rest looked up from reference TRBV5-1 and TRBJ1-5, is KAGVTQTPRYLIKTRGQQVTLSCSPISGHRSVSWYQQTPGQGLQFLFEYFSETQRNKGNFPGRFSGRQFSNSRSEMNVSTLELGDSALYLCASSLEGPRSNQPQHFGDGTRLSIL.

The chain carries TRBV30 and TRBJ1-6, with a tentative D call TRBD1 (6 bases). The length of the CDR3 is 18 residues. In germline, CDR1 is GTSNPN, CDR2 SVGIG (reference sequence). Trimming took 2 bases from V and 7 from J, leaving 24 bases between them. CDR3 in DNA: TGTGCCTGGAGTTACTCATCGCTGGGCAGGGGCAGGAATTCACCCCTCCACTTT. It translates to CAWSYSSLGRGRNSPLHF.

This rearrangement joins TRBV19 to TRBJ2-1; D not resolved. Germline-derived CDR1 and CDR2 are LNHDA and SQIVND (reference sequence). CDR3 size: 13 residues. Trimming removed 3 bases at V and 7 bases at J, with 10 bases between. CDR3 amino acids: CASSISLGNEQFF. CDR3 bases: TGTGCCAGTAGTATTTCCCTGGGTAATGAGCAGTTCTTC.

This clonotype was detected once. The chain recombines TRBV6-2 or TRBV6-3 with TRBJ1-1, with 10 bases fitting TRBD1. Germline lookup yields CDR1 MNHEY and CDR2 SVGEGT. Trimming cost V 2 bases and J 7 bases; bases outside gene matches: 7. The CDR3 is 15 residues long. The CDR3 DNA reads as TGTGCCAGCAGTTACGACAGGGGGCTGATTCTTGAAGCTTTCTTT. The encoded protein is CASSYDRGLILEAFF.

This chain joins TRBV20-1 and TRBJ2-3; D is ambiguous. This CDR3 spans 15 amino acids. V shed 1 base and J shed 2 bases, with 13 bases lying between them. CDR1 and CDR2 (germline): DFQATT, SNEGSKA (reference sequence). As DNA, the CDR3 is TGCAGTGCTAGAGGAGCTTTAGCCTTCACAGATACGCAGTATTTT. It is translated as CSARGALAFTDTQYF.

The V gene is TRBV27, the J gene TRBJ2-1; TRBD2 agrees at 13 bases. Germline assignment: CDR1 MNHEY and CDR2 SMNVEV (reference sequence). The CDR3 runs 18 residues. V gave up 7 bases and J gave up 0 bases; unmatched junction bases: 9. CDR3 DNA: TGTGCCAGCACCCGACTAGCGGGAGGCCCGAGCTCCTACAATGAGCAGTTCTTC. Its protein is CASTRLAGGPSSYNEQFF.

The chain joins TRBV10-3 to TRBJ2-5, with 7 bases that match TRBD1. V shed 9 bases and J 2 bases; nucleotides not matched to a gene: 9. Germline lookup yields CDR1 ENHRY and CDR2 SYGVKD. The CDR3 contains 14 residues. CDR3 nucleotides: TGTGCCATGTCCCGAAGGGACAGACAAGAGACCCAGTACTTC. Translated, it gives CAMSRRDRQETQYF.

The CDR3 DNA reads as TGTGCCAGCAGCCGACAGGGATACAATTCACCCCTCCACTTT. Translated, it gives CASSRQGYNSPLHF. V usage is TRBV6-1 and J usage is TRBJ1-6; 7 bases line up with TRBD1. The CDR3 has 14 residues. Germline assignment: CDR1 MNHNS and CDR2 SASEGT. J was trimmed by 7 bases and V by 6 bases; bases with no gene match: 6.

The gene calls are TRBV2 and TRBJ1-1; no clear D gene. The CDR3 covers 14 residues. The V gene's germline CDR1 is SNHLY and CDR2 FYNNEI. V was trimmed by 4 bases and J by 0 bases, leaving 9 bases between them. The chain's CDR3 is CASSANSMNTEAFF. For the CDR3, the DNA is TGTGCCAGCAGTGCAAACTCTATGAACACTGAAGCTTTCTTT.

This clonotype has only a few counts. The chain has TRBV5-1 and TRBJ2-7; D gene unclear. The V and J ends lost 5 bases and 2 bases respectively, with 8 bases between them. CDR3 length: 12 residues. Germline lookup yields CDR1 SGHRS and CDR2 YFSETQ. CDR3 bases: TGCGCCAGCAGGGCGGATCCCTACGAGCAGTACTTC. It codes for CASRADPYEQYF.

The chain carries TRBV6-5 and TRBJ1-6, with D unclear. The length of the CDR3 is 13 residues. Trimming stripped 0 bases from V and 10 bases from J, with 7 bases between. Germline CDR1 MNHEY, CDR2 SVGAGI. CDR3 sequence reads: CASSYSGNSPLHF. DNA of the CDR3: TGTGCCAGCAGTTACTCCGGGAACTCACCCCTCCACTTT.

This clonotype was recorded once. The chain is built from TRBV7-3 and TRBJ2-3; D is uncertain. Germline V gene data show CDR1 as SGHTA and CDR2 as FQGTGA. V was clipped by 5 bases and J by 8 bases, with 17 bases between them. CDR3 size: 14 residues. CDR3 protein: CASSPSLGSGTQYF. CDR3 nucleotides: TGTGCCAGCAGCCCATCCCTAGGGTCTGGTACGCAGTATTTT.

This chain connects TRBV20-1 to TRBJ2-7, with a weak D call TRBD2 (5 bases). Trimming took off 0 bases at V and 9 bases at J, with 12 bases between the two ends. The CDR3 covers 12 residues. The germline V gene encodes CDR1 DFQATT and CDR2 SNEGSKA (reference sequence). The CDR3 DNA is TGCAGTGCTAGAGATACGAGGGCTGCGCAGTACTTC. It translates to CSARDTRAAQYF.

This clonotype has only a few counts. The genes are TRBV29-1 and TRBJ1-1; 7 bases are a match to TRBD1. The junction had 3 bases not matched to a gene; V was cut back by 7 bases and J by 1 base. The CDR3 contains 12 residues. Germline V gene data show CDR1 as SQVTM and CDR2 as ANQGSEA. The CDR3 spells CSARTGNTEAFF. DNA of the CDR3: TGCAGCGCCCGGACAGGGAACACTGAAGCTTTCTTT.

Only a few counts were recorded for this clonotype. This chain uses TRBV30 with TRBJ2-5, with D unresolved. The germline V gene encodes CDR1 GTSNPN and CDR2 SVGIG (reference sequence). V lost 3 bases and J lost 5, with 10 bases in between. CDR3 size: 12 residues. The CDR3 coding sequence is TGTGCCTGGAGGGAGAATGGGGAGACCCAGTACTTC. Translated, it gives CAWRENGETQYF.

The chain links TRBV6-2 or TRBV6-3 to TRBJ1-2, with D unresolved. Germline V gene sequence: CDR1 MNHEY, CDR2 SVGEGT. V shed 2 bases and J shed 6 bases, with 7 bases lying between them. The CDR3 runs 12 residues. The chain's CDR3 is CASSYPTHGYTF. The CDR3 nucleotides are TGTGCCAGCAGTTACCCTACTCATGGCTACACCTTC.

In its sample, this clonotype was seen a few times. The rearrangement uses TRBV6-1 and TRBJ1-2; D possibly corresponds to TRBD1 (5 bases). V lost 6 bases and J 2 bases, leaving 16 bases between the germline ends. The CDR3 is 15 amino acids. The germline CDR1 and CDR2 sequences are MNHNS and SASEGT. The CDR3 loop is CASSKGRAGNYGYTF. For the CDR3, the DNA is TGTGCCAGCAGCAAGGGTCGGGCAGGGAACTATGGCTACACCTTC.

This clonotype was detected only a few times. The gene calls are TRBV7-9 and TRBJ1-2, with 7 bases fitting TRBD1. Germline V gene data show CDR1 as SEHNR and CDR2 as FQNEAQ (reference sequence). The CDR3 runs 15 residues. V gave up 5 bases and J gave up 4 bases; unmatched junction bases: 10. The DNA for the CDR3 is TGTGCCAGCAGCGAAAGGGGGCTGGATGTCTATGGCTACACCTTC. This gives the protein CASSERGLDVYGYTF. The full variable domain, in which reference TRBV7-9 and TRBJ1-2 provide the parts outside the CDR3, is DTGVSQNPRHKITKRGQNVTFRCDPISEHNRLYWYRQTLGQGPEFLTYFQNEAQLEKSRLLSDRFSAERPKGSFSTLEIQRTEQGDSAMYLCASSERGLDVYGYTFGSGTRLTVV.

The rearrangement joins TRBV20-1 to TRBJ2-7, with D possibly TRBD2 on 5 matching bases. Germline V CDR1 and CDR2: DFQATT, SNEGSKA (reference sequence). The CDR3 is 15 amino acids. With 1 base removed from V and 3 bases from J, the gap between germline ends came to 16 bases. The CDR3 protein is CSARALLSGVYEQYF. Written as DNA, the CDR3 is TGCAGTGCTAGAGCTTTGTTGAGCGGCGTCTACGAGCAGTACTTC.